This T cell receptor beta chain derives from a study of post-analysis software for immune sequencing data. Background on the study: Some patients lacked subtype; others had relapsing-remitting, secondary progressive or progressive-relapsing disease. Overall study results and limits: When patients were compared with controls, a handful of TRBV segments were more frequent, TRBV5-6, TRBV5-1 and TRBV20-1 among them. The F measure placed samples prepared in the same batch into strongly shared clusters.

Trimming took off 3 bases at V and 2 bases at J, with 5 bases between the two ends. The V gene's germline CDR1 is MDHEN and CDR2 SYDVKM. The CDR3 has 12 amino acids. For this clonotype: As yet, its antigen is unknown.

Unique molecular identifiers featured in each of the TCR beta cDNA libraries. TCRdb redid the calling of the PCR reads with MiXCR, one entry per CDR3 protein. The sample consists of hundreds of thousands of distinct CDR3 sequences, less than 35% of them appearing once. The sequenced material came from blood. The sequence was collected from a girl between 10 and 17 years old with multiple sclerosis. The V call is TRBV28, the J call TRBJ2-7, with D unresolved. The CDR3 region is CASSFFAYEQYF. DNA of the CDR3: TGTGCCAGCAGTTTTTTTGCCTACGAGCAGTACTTC.